This T cell receptor (beta chain) stems from a study of cytomegalovirus exposure and HLA in healthy donors (dated by TCRdb to about 2017). As for the study more broadly: In an earlier analysis of approximately 500 of the donors, 276 Gb of sequence data and approximately 100 million unique TCR beta sequences from approximately 180 million T cells were reported. About 320 gigabases of sequencing data and 80 million or so unique TCR sequences were included in an early release covering several hundred HLA-typed donors. Among the roughly 390 genotyped donors, 81% belonged to the genetic ancestry cluster associated with self-reported Caucasian donors. The study aimed to test whether signatures of past pathogen exposure could be identified by cataloging public T cell receptors. The study used immunosequencing to profile the T cell repertoires of more than 650 subjects and linked those repertoires to cytomegalovirus serostatus. Along with the approximately 700-subject first cohort, a separate validation cohort of over a hundred different subjects was used. To predict cytomegalovirus infection status, the study combined high-throughput TCR immunosequencing, statistical association of individual TCRs with disease status, and machine learning. In a later analysis, previously published TCR beta repertoires from 550 to 700 donors were re-analyzed and high-resolution HLA genotyping was added so that TCR occurrence patterns could be studied. Rather than using new phenotypic data, the later analysis identified candidate immune exposures from TCR beta sequences and from how often those sequences occurred across donors. An earlier analysis of approximately 630 of the donors applied high-throughput TCR beta sequencing to assess whether each TCR beta V gene segment acted as functional or pseudogenic. Donor age, sex, ethnicity and CMV serostatus were collected together with the repertoire data. Genome-wide SNP genotypes for about 60% of the roughly 670 donors were used in a later genetic analysis, which treated that subset as a discovery cohort. Every repertoire in the discovery cohort had been generated on one and the same sequencing platform. Class I and class II HLA loci were covered by the typing at four-digit resolution. The number of donors typed differed by locus, with roughly 620-630 for A, B, C, DRB1 and DQB1, approximately 500 for DQA1, 606 for DPA1, and 472 for DPB1. Roughly 5 DR-DQ haplotypes were handled as single units for association and clustering because linkage in the cohort was strong. Among roughly 400 genotyped donors of the cohort, an average of 235,054 unique TCR beta nucleotide sequences were sequenced per donor, about a sixth of them non-productive. Here is what the overall study found, with its caveats: Several of the top co-occurrence clusters appeared to be linked to parvovirus B19, influenza, CMV and Epstein-Barr virus, according to a later analysis. In a later analysis, TCR association rates were found to vary across HLA loci, with the most associated TCRs seen for DRB1 alleles and the fewest for HLA-C alleles. The authors suggested that the approach could potentially be extended to other disease states and immunological phenotypes. Linkage disequilibrium might explain the correlated functional status among segregating V segments, but an unknown experimental factor could not be ruled out. In a later analysis, most CMV-associated TCR beta chains were found to appear HLA-restricted, with HLA associations seemingly driven largely by CMV exposure. While some public TCRs were present in many individuals, most TCR sequences turned up only very rarely across donors. In a later analysis, HLA-associated TCR beta chains were found to be more clonally expanded and to have lower generation probabilities than equally common non-associated chains. In both the original and validation cohorts, the classifier was reported to diagnose cytomegalovirus status with high specificity and sensitivity. Because counts were too low, roughly 17 rarely observed V segments, including chromosome 9 orphons, were left out of the earlier analysis of about 500 of the donors. A cluster of highly shared sequence variants was judged likely to represent a technical artifact of the sequencing pipeline. A few of the identified cytomegalovirus-associated TCR beta chains were confirmed in vitro to be specific for cytomegalovirus antigens. Presence/absence analyses assumed roughly uniform sequencing depth across donors, an assumption that may not hold. A later genetic analysis associated a missense DCLRE1C variant with V-gene and J-gene trimming of TCR beta chains, and an independent cohort replicated the association. Strong co-occurrence of HLA alleles, especially DR and DQ, made assigning TCR associations to individual alleles difficult. The 87-base-pair reads could not distinguish some IMGT-functional V segments, including TRBV6-2 and TRBV6-3, so those segments were excluded. In a later analysis, some 18,000 TCR beta sequences were associated with specific HLA alleles at a false discovery rate of 0.05. In an earlier analysis of 587 of the donors, most TCR beta V segments appeared in productive rearrangements about 87% or about 30% of the time, broadly matching IMGT annotations. The cohort was sequenced for TCR beta chains only, and without alpha or paired-chain data the features that could be detected were limited. The study gave a list of 150 to 200 TCR beta chains associated with cytomegalovirus. A further reported finding was that TCR beta sequences accurately predicted the HLA-A and HLA-B alleles for most subjects in the first cohort. Because HLA typing was missing for some donors at each locus, association tests included only the typed subset. A later genetic analysis reported fewer N-insertions in productive TCRs among donors in an Asian-associated ancestry cluster than the approximately 670-donor mean. Immune exposure information for the cohort was limited to CMV serostatus.

V is pared back by 3 bases and J by 0 bases, with 5 bases lying between the germline termini. There are 13 amino acids in the CDR3, from cysteine to phenylalanine inclusive. Left in the record is the CDR3 DNA by itself, 39 bases read in frame from the first base. As encoded in the germline V gene (reference sequence), CDR1 is SEHNR while CDR2 is FQNEAQ. In total, just over 650 healthy bone marrow donors made up the cohort. At the time of sampling, all cohort members were nominally healthy, though unrecorded immune exposures were likely present. The donor tested CMV seronegative, placing the donor among the roughly 340 seronegative members of the cohort. A peripheral blood sample was provided by each donor, and peripheral blood mononuclear cells were used for TCR beta sequencing. Genomic DNA was extracted from the blood cell samples with the Qiagen DNeasy Blood Extraction Kit. Preparation of the library involved the immunoSEQ multiplex PCR assay. The multiplex PCR relied on a mix of 60 forward primers for TCR Vbeta segments and 13 reverse primers for TCR Jbeta segments. The CDR3 region of rearranged TCR beta genes was amplified from genomic DNA by a multiplex PCR assay. The Illumina HiSeq System was used to sequence the amplified TCR beta libraries as 87-base-pair reads. The original methods were these. A later analysis tallied tens of millions of unique TCR beta chains across the 666 repertoires, and some 10 million of those chains were shared by two or more donors. To remove PCR and sequencing errors, raw reads were error-corrected and collapsed into unique sequences using a nearest-neighbor algorithm that merged closely related sequences. Alignment of CDR3 sequences to IMGT reference sequences was used to assign V, D and J gene segments. Each retained sequence needed at least a six-nucleotide match to both a V gene segment and a J gene segment. Rearrangements were called productive when the CDR3 lacked stop codons and stayed in frame with V and J; all others were non-productive. CDR3 was defined by IMGT convention, running from the second conserved V-encoded cysteine to the conserved J-encoded phenylalanine. The earlier analysis of about 590 of the donors excluded sequences that lacked an unambiguous match to a single V gene segment. An earlier analysis of almost 600 of the donors classified V segments as functional when productive rearrangements were above 56.7% and as segregating when the standard deviation between donors was above 5%. To diagnose cytomegalovirus status from the catalog of TCR beta chain sequences, a statistical classification framework was built. In a later analysis, V and J genes were assigned by comparing TCR nucleotide sequences against IMGT/GENE-DB human TR gene sequences. In a later analysis, CDR3 sequences and most-parsimonious VDJ recombination scenarios were assigned using the TCRdist pipeline. In a later analysis, every TCR beta chain was defined by the combination of its CDR3 amino acid sequence and its V-gene family, and reads without a unique V-gene family were dropped. As a way to deal with suspected cross-contamination and a sequencing artifact, a later analysis dropped more than 500 nucleotide sequences that were highly shared and had low generation probability. A later analysis calculated a clonal expansion index for each public chain from normalized within-repertoire ranks of inferred template counts. Generation probabilities in a later analysis came from a VDJ recombination model fitted to out-of-frame rearrangements, and those results were checked against IGoR. Hypergeometric tests were used in a later analysis to score TCR-TCR, TCR-HLA and TCR-CMV co-occurrence, with a repertoire-size bias correction applied to the TCR pairs. To estimate false discovery rates, a later analysis permuted the HLA or CMV assignments 20 times. In a later analysis, co-occurring TCRs were grouped using DBSCAN, and TCRdist sequence similarity was added for clustering within HLA-allele-positive subsets. Repertoires with fewer than 30,000 or more than 120,000 public chains, plus five repertoires with anomalous nucleotide sharing, were excluded from co-occurrence clustering. The table comes from immuneACCESS by way of TCRdb, which keeps in-frame sequences with V and J called. Part of the clones is missing from these tables; in studies checked, under half for an unresolved V gene and the rest for unknown reasons. That table supplies the V and J calls and clone size; D and trimming were determined from the DNA. This sample gives tens of thousands of clones in total; 55% to 75% of them show up just once. 9.5% to 13% of the sample rests with the top ten.

Remarks on this clone: Its antigen target is currently unknown. No base-level quality is on record; no much larger clone is a single base apart.

The chain joins TRBV7-9 to TRBJ1-1, with no confident D gene call. The sequence was obtained from a woman in her thirties in good health and CMV-seronegative. The sequencing input was PBMCs. This receptor carries the CDR3 CASSFNMNTEAFF. The DNA reads as follows: TGTGCCAGCAGCTTTAACATGAACACTGAAGCTTTCTTT.